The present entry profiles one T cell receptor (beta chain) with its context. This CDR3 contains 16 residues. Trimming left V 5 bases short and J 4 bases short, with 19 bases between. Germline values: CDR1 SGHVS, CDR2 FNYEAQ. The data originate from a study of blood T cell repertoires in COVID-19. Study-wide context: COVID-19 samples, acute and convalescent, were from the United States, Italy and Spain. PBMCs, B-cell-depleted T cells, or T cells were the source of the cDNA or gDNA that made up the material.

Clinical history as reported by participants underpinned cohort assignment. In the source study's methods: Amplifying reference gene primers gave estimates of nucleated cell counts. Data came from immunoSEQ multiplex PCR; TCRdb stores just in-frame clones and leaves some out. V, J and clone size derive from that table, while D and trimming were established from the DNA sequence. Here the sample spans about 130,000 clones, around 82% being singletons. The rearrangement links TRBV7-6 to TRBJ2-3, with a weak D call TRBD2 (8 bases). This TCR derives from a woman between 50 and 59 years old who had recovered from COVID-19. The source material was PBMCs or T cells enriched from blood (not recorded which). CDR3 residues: CASSPARGRGADTQYF. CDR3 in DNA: TGTGCCAGCAGCCCTGCTAGGGGGCGGGGGGCAGATACGCAGTATTTT.